Listed here is a single T cell receptor (beta chain). The data originate from a study of blood T cell repertoires in COVID-19. Study-wide background: There were acute and convalescent COVID-19 samples, and they came from the United States, Italy and Spain. T cells, B-cell-depleted T cells, or PBMCs provided the cDNA or gDNA that served as material.

In germline, CDR1 is MNHEY, CDR2 SMNVEV (reference sequence). CDR3 length: 15 amino acids. Germline trimming cut 6 bases from V and 3 bases from J; bases unmatched to any gene: 8. Per the original methods: The authors estimated nucleated cell counts from reference gene primer amplification. The protocol was immunoSEQ multiplex PCR, while the TCRdb copy is restricted to in-frame clones and leaves out a portion. V, J and clone size were drawn from that table, and D and trimming were deduced from the DNA. The table lists 200,000 to 300,000 clones, about 86% of them singletons. This sequence originates from a man at least 80 years old with acute or convalescent COVID-19. The genes are TRBV27 and TRBJ2-7; 10 nucleotides align to TRBD1. The specimen sequenced was peripheral blood. DNA of the CDR3: TGTGCCAGCAGGAAGGGACAGGGGCCATACTACGAGCAGTACTTC. It yields the protein CASRKGQGPYYEQYF.